This TCR beta chain was identified during a study of molecular identifiers for immune sequencing clone quantification. Study context: The replicate experiment used RNA from roughly 18,000 or 92,000 naive CD8 cells. This RNA was split into five aliquots, and four of them were sequenced.

Findings of the study overall: Clones that had above 20 RNA copies took up over 99% of effector molecules but under 1% in naive cells. Underestimated sizes of highly expanded clones could result from identical TCR molecules that share a barcode.

With respect to this clonotype: Antigen specificity is unknown.

Input for naive CD8 libraries was about 19,000 to 1,100,000 sorted cells; the RNA fraction used was 10%, 30% or 50%. Each CDR3 protein is one row after TCRdb ran MiXCR on the PCR reads. The profile shows about 640,000 distinct CDR3 sequences, 15% to 20% of them singletons. V lost 5 bases and J 5 bases, leaving 10 bases between the germline ends. The CDR3 is 12 residues long. Germline V CDR1 and CDR2: SGHVS, FNYEAQ. The source is a human donor in good health. Some libraries in this study had Jurkat cell RNA spiked in. The genes are TRBV7-6 and TRBJ2-7, with no clear D. Sequencing was done on a sample of naive CD8+ T cells from blood, with Jurkat cell RNA spiked in. Subset given: FACS-sorted CD8+CD4-CCR7+CD45RA+ naive T cells. CDR3 bases: TGTGCCAGCAGCATAACCCCCGACGAGCAGTACTTC. Translation gives CASSITPDEQYF.